One sample yielded the 22 T cell receptor beta chains listed below, sequenced in a study of cytomegalovirus exposure and HLA in healthy donors. PCR employed 60 Vbeta and 13 Jbeta primers. Generated by immunoSEQ multiplex PCR, the TCRdb table keeps only in-frame clones and is missing some. This sample has 150,000 to 200,000 clones, with more than 85% found just once. Source material: PBMCs. The origin of the receptors is a woman aged 18-29 years in good health and CMV-seronegative.

The chain uses TRBV7-6 and TRBJ2-1, with TRBD2 matching 7 bases. CDR3 size: 13 residues. With V trimmed by 4 bases and J by 15 bases, 12 bases remained unmatched. The germline V gene encodes CDR1 SGHVS and CDR2 FNYEAQ. The CDR3 nucleotides are TGTGCCAGCAGCTCCTTAGTCGCGGGGGAGTCGTTCTTC. Its translation: CASSSLVAGESFF.

The rearrangement uses TRBV6-1 and TRBJ2-7; tentatively, D is TRBD2 (6 bases). This CDR3 comprises 14 residues. Germline lookup yields CDR1 MNHNS and CDR2 SASEGT. V gave up 5 bases and J gave up 4 bases, with 15 bases separating them. CDR3 sequence: CASSPNNGGYEQYF. The CDR3 DNA reads TGTGCCAGCAGTCCAAACAACGGGGGTTACGAGCAGTACTTC.

The chain joins TRBV10-3 to TRBJ1-2; 8 nucleotides agree with TRBD1. This CDR3 contains 13 residues. Losses at the gene ends were 11 bases for V and 0 bases for J; bases not matched to a gene: 5. Looked up from germline, CDR1 is ENHRY and CDR2 is SYGVKD. The CDR3: CASGQGSNYGYTF. CDR3 coding DNA: TGTGCCTCAGGACAGGGTTCTAACTATGGCTACACCTTC.

The chain employs TRBV28 and TRBJ2-3; TRBD1 might be the D (6 bases). Germline V lookup: CDR1 MDHEN, CDR2 SYDVKM. This CDR3 has 17 residues. V lost 3 bases and J lost 0, with 16 bases in between. The CDR3 DNA reads as TGTGCCAGCAGTTTTCGGATCAGGGGTATGAGCACAGATACGCAGTATTTT. This gives the protein CASSFRIRGMSTDTQYF.

This clone was counted once. The rearrangement joins TRBV5-6 to TRBJ2-3, with 9 nucleotides matching TRBD1. Per germline, CDR1 SGHDT and CDR2 YYEEEE. The CDR3 runs to 17 residues. V dropped 3 bases and J dropped 3; count of bases not matched to a gene: 11. The DNA of the CDR3 is TGTGCCAGCAGCTCCCTCTACCGGGACAGGGATACAGATACGCAGTATTTT. Its protein is CASSSLYRDRDTDTQYF.

This clone is a singleton in its sample. The gene calls are TRBV4-2 and TRBJ1-5; the D is unclear. Germline CDR1 and CDR2: LGHNA and YNFKEQ. The CDR3 loop spans 13 amino acids. CDR3 sequence: CRRKRDSNQPQHF. CDR3 in DNA: TGTAGGAGGAAAAGGGATAGCAATCAGCCCCAGCATTTT.

This chain uses TRBV27 with TRBJ1-4, with 9 nucleotides matching TRBD1. CDR1 and CDR2 (germline): MNHEY, SMNVEV (reference sequence). The CDR3 consists of 16 residues. V was clipped by 3 bases and J by 7 bases; unmatched bases: 9. The CDR3 sequence: CASSFGTGLRGEKLFF. The CDR3 region has the DNA TGTGCCAGCAGTTTTGGGACAGGGCTTCGCGGTGAAAAACTGTTTTTT. Together with reference TRBV27 and TRBJ1-4, the CDR3 gives the full variable domain: EAQVTQNPRYLITVTGKKLTVTCSQNMNHEYMSWYRQDPGLGLRQIYYSMNVEVTDKGDVPEGYKVSRKEKRNFPLILESPSPNQTSLYFCASSFGTGLRGEKLFFGSGTQLSVL.

V usage is TRBV4-1 and J usage is TRBJ2-7; TRBD2 matches at 10 bases. CDR3 length: 16 residues. With V trimmed by 0 bases and J by 3 bases, 5 bases remained unmatched. Germline V gene data show CDR1 as MGHRA and CDR2 as YSYEKL. The CDR3 is CASSQDWTSGHYEQYF. The CDR3 coding sequence is TGCGCCAGCAGCCAAGATTGGACTAGCGGACACTACGAGCAGTACTTC.

The J gene is TRBJ2-5, the V gene TRBV6-5, with D perhaps given as TRBD1 or TRBD2 (5 bases each). The DNA end is more similar to TRBJ2-7, so the J call may be wrong. CDR3 size: 15 residues. Germline V gene sequence: CDR1 MNHEY, CDR2 SVGAGI. The CDR3 nucleotides are TGTGCCAGCAGTTATCACTCCCATGGGGGCTACGAGCAGTACTTC. It codes for CASSYHSHGGYEQYF.

This chain connects TRBV30 to TRBJ2-6, with no clear D. CDR3 size: 13 residues. Trimming left V 7 bases short and J 0 bases short, with 7 bases between. Germline V gene sequence: CDR1 GTSNPN, CDR2 SVGIG (reference sequence). The CDR3 DNA sequence: TGTGCCTTTTCTCTCTCTGGGGCCAACGTCCTGACTTTC. This translates into CAFSLSGANVLTF.

In its sample, this clone was seen a few times. CDR3 region: CATGTSVLSYEQYF. CDR3 coding DNA: TGTGCCACCGGGACTAGCGTCCTCTCCTACGAGCAGTACTTC. V gene TRBV5-8 combines with J gene TRBJ2-7, with 10 bases that match TRBD2. The J segment lost 0 bases and the V segment lost 9 bases, leaving 6 bases of the junction unmatched. The germline V gene encodes CDR1 SGHTS and CDR2 YDEGEE. This CDR3 contains 14 residues.

V is TRBV4-1 and J is TRBJ1-3; no clear D. V lost 0 bases and J lost 2, with 11 bases in between. CDR1 is MGHRA, CDR2 YSYEKL, per germline. This CDR3 contains 16 residues. CDR3 loop: CASSQDMMRAGNTIYF. The CDR3 coding sequence is TGCGCCAGCAGCCAAGATATGATGAGGGCTGGAAACACCATATATTTT.

This chain connects TRBV5-1 to TRBJ2-3; TRBD2 aligns across 8 bases. The V and J ends lost 4 bases and 4 bases, in that order; junction bases with no gene match: 14. The CDR3 consists of 17 residues. Germline CDR1 SGHRS, CDR2 YFSETQ. In DNA form, the CDR3 reads TGCGCCAGCAGCGGCCCCCTCGGGGGGGGCCCGGCAGATACGCAGTATTTT. As protein: CASSGPLGGGPADTQYF.

This clone appeared a few times. The chain employs TRBV2 and TRBJ2-1; 9 nucleotides match TRBD1. Trimming cost V 6 bases and J 6 bases; bases outside gene matches: 9. This CDR3 contains 15 residues. The germline V gene has CDR1 SNHLY and CDR2 FYNNEI. CDR3 DNA: TGTGCCAGCAGGGCCGGGACAGGGTTAGTCAATGAGCAGTTCTTC. Encoded protein: CASRAGTGLVNEQFF. The full variable domain, rest sourced from reference TRBV2 and TRBJ2-1, is EPEVTQTPSHQVTQMGQEVILRCVPISNHLYFYWYRQILGQKVEFLVSFYNNEISEKSEIFDDQFSVERPDGSNFTLKIRSTKLEDSAMYFCASRAGTGLVNEQFFGPGTRLTVL.

The chain links TRBV5-1 to TRBJ1-2; D may be TRBD1 (6 bases). Germline CDR1 SGHRS, CDR2 YFSETQ. V lost 0 bases, J lost 2 bases, and 8 bases lay in between. The CDR3 runs 14 residues. The DNA for the CDR3 is TGCGCCAGCAGCTTGGACAGGGAGAACTATGGCTACACCTTC. Translating it yields CASSLDRENYGYTF.

This chain links TRBV4-1 with TRBJ2-5; tentative D call: TRBD2 (6 bases). The CDR3 extends over 16 amino acids. Germline V gives CDR1 MGHRA, CDR2 YSYEKL. V lost 5 bases and J lost 2, with 18 bases in between. CDR3 amino acids: CASSYELARGQETQYF. The CDR3 DNA reads TGCGCCAGCAGCTATGAACTAGCCCGGGGTCAAGAGACCCAGTACTTC.

The CDR3 is CASSQDALLTSGYEQYF. CDR3 DNA sequence: TGCGCCAGCAGCCAAGATGCCCTCCTGACTAGCGGCTACGAGCAGTACTTC. The genes are TRBV4-1 and TRBJ2-7, with 9 positions matching TRBD2. Per the germline V gene, CDR1 is MGHRA and CDR2 is YSYEKL. The junction had 9 bases not matched to a gene; V was cut back by 0 bases and J by 3 bases. The length of the CDR3 is 17 residues.

The chain couples TRBV2 to TRBJ2-5, with TRBD2 as a possible D gene (5 bases). There are 14 residues in the CDR3. CDR1 is SNHLY, CDR2 FYNNEI, per germline. Trimming cost V 4 bases and J 5 bases, with 14 bases left between them. Here the CDR3 DNA reads TGTGCCAGCAGTGGGGCTAGCCGGGGTGAGACCCAGTACTTC. This codes for CASSGASRGETQYF.

This clone showed up just once. Other DNA sequences in the same sample also yield this CDR3. The chain recombines TRBV28 with TRBJ1-1; a weak D match, TRBD1 (5 bases). Germline assignment: CDR1 MDHEN and CDR2 SYDVKM. V was cut by 5 bases and J by 0 bases, with 10 bases left in between. CDR3 length equals 14 residues. This CDR3 is CASSPGGLNTEAFF. CDR3 DNA: TGTGCCAGCAGTCCCGGGGGTCTGAACACTGAAGCTTTCTTT.

V usage is TRBV18 and J usage is TRBJ1-4; 9 bases line up with TRBD1. In germline, CDR1 is KGHSH, CDR2 LQKENI. CDR3 length: 14 amino acids. Trimming took 6 bases from V and 8 from J; bases not matched to a gene: 7. The CDR3 protein is CASSPGTGKEKLFF. DNA of the CDR3: TGTGCCAGCTCCCCCGGGACAGGGAAGGAAAAACTGTTTTTT.

This chain links TRBV27 with TRBJ1-6; TRBD1 agrees at 7 bases. The CDR3 extends over 16 amino acids. Germline CDR1 and CDR2: MNHEY and SMNVEV (reference sequence). The V segment lost 4 bases and the J segment 3 bases; nucleotides outside the gene matches: 6. DNA for the CDR3: TGTGCCAGCAGTTCCGTTACAGGGGTCTATAATTCACCCCTCCACTTT. It encodes CASSSVTGVYNSPLHF.

This chain uses TRBV5-1 with TRBJ2-3; a possible D gene is TRBD2 (6 bases). V was clipped by 2 bases and J by 4 bases, with 11 bases between them. This CDR3 is 14 amino acids long. Per germline, CDR1 SGHRS and CDR2 YFSETQ. Here the CDR3 reads CASSLGRGADTQYF. CDR3 DNA sequence: TGCGCCAGCAGCTTAGGACGCGGGGCAGATACGCAGTATTTT.